This passage covers 2 T cell receptor beta chains from one sample sequenced in a study of metastatic and nonmetastatic thyroid tumors. Using MiXCR, TCRdb reanalyzed the PCR reads. The table has tens of thousands of clones, roughly a sixth seen once. Patients underwent thyroid surgery, and none had received any treatment before it. Sequenced sample: blood. These receptors came from a male donor with papillary thyroid cancer or a benign thyroid nodule (not recorded which). Some clones in this sample may be carry-over from other donors' samples.

In the case of this clone: One junction end does not reproduce the germline sequence, and a read error may be involved. The same CDR3 can be traced to other DNA sequences in this sample. The chain recombines TRBV6-1 with TRBJ2-5, with 7 nucleotides matching TRBD1. Per the germline V gene, CDR1 is MNHNS and CDR2 is SASEGT. This CDR3 is built from 14 residues. CDR3 residues: CASRKQGSKETQYF. CDR3 nucleotide sequence: TGTGCCAGCAGGAAACAGGGGTCAAAAGAGACCCAATACTTC.

This clone was picked up many times. The chain joins TRBV20-1 to TRBJ2-6; the D gene could be TRBD1 or TRBD2 (5 bases each). Germline CDR1 reads DFQATT; CDR2 reads SNEGSKA (reference sequence). Trimming took 4 bases from V and 1 from J, leaving 26 bases between them. The CDR3 has 20 amino acids. CDR3 protein: CSAKRGESSPRISGANVLTF. The CDR3 nucleotides read TGCAGTGCTAAGCGAGGGGAATCCTCTCCGAGAATATCTGGGGCCAACGTCCTGACTTTC.